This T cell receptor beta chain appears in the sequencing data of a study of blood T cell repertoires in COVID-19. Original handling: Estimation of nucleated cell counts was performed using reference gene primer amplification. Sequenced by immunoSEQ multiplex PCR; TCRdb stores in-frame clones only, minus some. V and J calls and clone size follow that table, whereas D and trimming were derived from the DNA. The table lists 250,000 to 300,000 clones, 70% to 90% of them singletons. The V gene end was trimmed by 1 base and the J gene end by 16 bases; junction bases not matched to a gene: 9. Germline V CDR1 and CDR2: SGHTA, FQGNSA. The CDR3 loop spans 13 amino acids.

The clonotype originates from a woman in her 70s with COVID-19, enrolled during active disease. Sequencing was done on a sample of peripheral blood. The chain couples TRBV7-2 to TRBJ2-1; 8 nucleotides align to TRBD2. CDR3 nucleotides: TGTGCCAGCAGCTTAGTTCCCCTCGGGGGGGATTTCTTC. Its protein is CASSLVPLGGDFF. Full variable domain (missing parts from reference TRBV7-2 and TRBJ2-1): GAGVSQSPSNKVTEKGKDVELRCDPISGHTALYWYRQSLGQGLEFLIYFQGNSAPDKSGLPSDRFSAERTGGSVSTLTIQRTQQEDSAVYLCASSLVPLGGDFFGPGTRLTVL.